The clone carrying this T cell receptor (beta chain) was observed at least ten times. Compared with germline, one end of the junction differs, possibly owing to a read error. Aged 18 to 65, the patients had hyperthyroidism that was newly diagnosed and had lasted under 2 months. This entry belongs to a study of T cells in Graves' hyperthyroidism and ophthalmopathy. From RNA transcripts, TCR beta CDR3 regions were amplified. The TCR CDR3 first-round RT-PCR relied on the HTBI primer set. TCRdb reprocessed the multiplex PCR reads via MiXCR and lists one record per CDR3 protein. The sample lists some 300,000 distinct CDR3 sequences, roughly an eighth occurring once. Germline-derived CDR1 and CDR2 are SGHRS and YFSETQ. The CDR3 spans 14 residues.

The sequence was obtained from a woman aged 40 to 55 with Graves' hyperthyroidism. The genes are TRBV5-1 and TRBJ1-3; weak D call: TRBD1 (5 bases). The sample taken for sequencing was blood. The CDR3 DNA reads TGTGCCAGCAGTTTCGGGGGTTCTGGAAACACCATATATTTT. Encoded protein: CASSFGGSGNTIYF.